The next 2 T cell receptor beta chains were all read from a single sample in a study of T cell changes during pregnancy in multiple sclerosis. Sequenced by immunoSEQ multiplex PCR; TCRdb stores in-frame clones only, minus some. Among more than 30,000 clones, roughly 90% were seen once, and the ten largest hold roughly 10%. Sequenced here: CD8+ T cells from peripheral blood mononuclear cells, sampled in the first trimester of pregnancy. Receptors were obtained from a female donor with multiple sclerosis, enrolled in a pregnancy study.

The V and J genes are TRBV27 and TRBJ1-2; a possible D gene is TRBD1 (5 bases). The CDR3 consists of 15 residues. The V gene lost 4 bases and the J gene lost 4 bases, with 16 bases spanning the gap. Germline V lookup: CDR1 MNHEY, CDR2 SMNVEV (reference sequence). CDR3 protein: CASSSTGTGGYGYTF. CDR3 nucleotides: TGTGCCAGCAGTTCGACCGGGACTGGGGGCTATGGCTACACCTTC.

The count of this clone is one. The V gene is TRBV10-3, the J gene TRBJ2-3; possible D gene TRBD2, 6 bases. V gave up 0 bases and J gave up 0 bases, with 13 bases separating them. Germline loops: CDR1 ENHRY, CDR2 SYGVKD. The CDR3 is 17 amino acids. CDR3 sequence: CAISESLGSGSTDTQYF. As DNA, the CDR3 is TGTGCCATCAGTGAGTCGTTGGGTAGCGGCAGCACAGATACGCAGTATTTT.